These 15 T cell receptor beta chains came from one sample sequenced in a study of blood T cell repertoires in COVID-19 (dated by TCRdb to the early 2020s). The protocol used for the library was the immunoSEQ multiplex PCR assay. What TCRdb holds here is the immuneACCESS table cut down to in-frame rearrangements. Part of the clones is not present; checked against another copy, under half of the missing clones reflect an unresolved V gene, and the others are unexplained. The sample table shows about 120,000 clones, and over 60% are seen once. The top ten clonotypes cover 3.5% to 4.5% of the sample. Material: peripheral blood. Source of these receptors: a woman older than 75 with acute or convalescent COVID-19.

J is TRBJ2-1 and V is TRBV2; 8 bases fit TRBD2. With 5 bases clipped from V and 10 bases from J, the junction kept 13 bases outside the gene matches. This CDR3 has 15 amino acids. CDR1 is SNHLY, CDR2 FYNNEI, per germline. The CDR3 sequence is CASSKSGSTRGEQFF. For the CDR3, the DNA is TGTGCCAGCAGTAAGAGCGGGAGTACGCGGGGGGAGCAGTTCTTC.

This rearrangement joins TRBV4-2 to TRBJ2-3, with D unclear. Germline values: CDR1 LGHNA, CDR2 YNFKEQ. The CDR3 contains 14 residues. V was clipped by 5 bases and J by 4 bases, with 13 bases between them. The CDR3 here is CASSSVSPPDTQYF. In DNA, the CDR3 is TGTGCCAGCAGCTCCGTTAGTCCTCCAGATACGCAGTATTTT.

V and J are TRBV2 and TRBJ1-1; D call uncertain. Germline CDR1 reads SNHLY; CDR2 reads FYNNEI. This CDR3 contains 13 residues. The V gene lost 8 bases and the J gene lost 1 base, with 11 bases spanning the gap. The CDR3 DNA sequence: TGTGCCAGCTTTGGTAACAGGAACACTGAAGCTTTCTTT. Protein: CASFGNRNTEAFF. Full variable domain (remainder filled in from reference TRBV2 and TRBJ1-1): EPEVTQTPSHQVTQMGQEVILRCVPISNHLYFYWYRQILGQKVEFLVSFYNNEISEKSEIFDDQFSVERPDGSNFTLKIRSTKLEDSAMYFCASFGNRNTEAFFGQGTRLTVV.

This clone was picked up one time. The J gene is TRBJ2-3, the V gene TRBV28; D perhaps matches TRBD1 (6 bases). The V end was cut by 8 bases, the J end by 2 bases, with 11 bases between. This CDR3 region has 13 residues. The V gene's germline CDR1 is MDHEN and CDR2 SYDVKM. Here the CDR3 DNA reads TGTGCCAGCCGGGACAAACTCACAGATACGCAGTATTTT. Translating gives CASRDKLTDTQYF.

The J gene is TRBJ1-3, the V gene TRBV6-1; 9 bases are shared with TRBD1. This CDR3 has 16 amino acids. The germline V gene has CDR1 MNHNS and CDR2 SASEGT. V shed 1 base and J 8 bases; nucleotides not matched to a gene: 9. The CDR3 DNA follows: TGTGCCAGCAGTGAAGGGCCGGGACAGGGTACTGACACCATATATTTT. It is translated as CASSEGPGQGTDTIYF.

This clone has only one observation. This chain connects TRBV6-5 to TRBJ1-2; TRBD1 is a possible D gene (5 bases). Germline lookup yields CDR1 MNHEY and CDR2 SVGAGI. CDR3 length: 13 residues. V lost 2 bases and J 8 bases, leaving 12 bases between the germline ends. DNA of the CDR3: TGTGCCAGCAGTTACGAGGCAGGGCGCGGCTACACCTTC. Amino acid sequence: CASSYEAGRGYTF.

The gene calls are TRBV12-3 or TRBV12-4 and TRBJ2-7, with a tentative D call TRBD1 (6 bases). The CDR3 length is 13 residues. V was shortened by 7 bases and J by 7 bases, with 17 bases between the two germline ends. CDR3 bases: TGTGCCAGCACGTGGCTCCAAAGGGGGGAGCAGTACTTC. This codes for CASTWLQRGEQYF.

V gene TRBV10-3 combines with J gene TRBJ1-2; 7 positions agree with TRBD1. The trim removed 6 bases at V and 1 base at J, leaving 5 bases unmatched. Germline assignment: CDR1 ENHRY and CDR2 SYGVKD. The CDR3 has 14 amino acids. CDR3 DNA sequence: TGTGCCATCAGCGCCGGGACAGATAACTATGGCTACACCTTC. It is translated as CAISAGTDNYGYTF.

This rearrangement joins TRBV7-8 to TRBJ2-7, with 10 bases matching TRBD1. Trimming took 6 bases from V and 3 from J; bases not matched to a gene: 8. Germline CDR1 is SGHVS and CDR2 is FQNEAQ. The CDR3 contains 15 residues. The CDR3 sequence is CASSPGTGVFYEQYF. Here the CDR3 DNA reads TGTGCCAGCAGTCCCGGGACAGGGGTATTCTACGAGCAGTACTTC.

The V and J genes are TRBV30 and TRBJ2-7, with D perhaps TRBD1 (6 bases). The CDR3 length is 12 residues. Germline CDR1 and CDR2: GTSNPN and SVGIG (reference sequence). CDR3 sequence (DNA): TGTGCACAAATACAGGGAGCCTACGAGCAGTACTTC. Translated, it gives CAQIQGAYEQYF.

The chain links TRBV4-3 to TRBJ2-3; perhaps TRBD1 as D (6 bases). V lost 3 bases to trimming and J lost 3 bases, with 16 bases between them. This CDR3 is built from 16 residues. Germline CDR1 reads LGHNA; CDR2 reads YSLEER. The CDR3 sequence: CASSHTRGRATDTQYF. The CDR3 DNA is TGCGCCAGCAGCCATACCAGGGGAAGGGCAACAGATACGCAGTATTTT.

The V and J genes are TRBV27 and TRBJ1-3; 9 nucleotides align to TRBD1. This CDR3 region has 16 residues. Germline lookup yields CDR1 MNHEY and CDR2 SMNVEV (reference sequence). V shed 0 bases and J 8 bases; nucleotides not matched to a gene: 8. CDR3 protein: CASSLSPTGGLDTIYF. CDR3 DNA sequence: TGTGCCAGCAGTTTATCGCCAACAGGGGGCTTGGACACCATATATTTT.

The V call is TRBV9, the J call TRBJ1-2; TRBD1 matches at 7 bases. V shed 0 bases, J shed 5 bases, and the junction held 4 bases outside the gene matches. The CDR3 runs 14 residues. CDR1 SGDLS and CDR2 YYNGEE come from the germline V gene. The DNA of the CDR3 is TGTGCCAGCAGCGTAGCTCCAGGGGGGTATGGCTACACCTTC. Protein product: CASSVAPGGYGYTF.

This clone appeared a single time. The rearrangement uses TRBV18 and TRBJ1-1; D not certain. Germline loops: CDR1 KGHSH, CDR2 LQKENI. V was cut by 3 bases and J by 4 bases, with 6 bases left in between. There are 12 residues in the CDR3. The CDR3 coding sequence is TGTGCCAGCTCACCCGAGGGCACTGAAGCTTTCTTT. It is translated as CASSPEGTEAFF.

J is TRBJ1-3 and V is TRBV6-2 or TRBV6-3; 7 bases map to TRBD1. The germline V gene has CDR1 MNHEY and CDR2 SVGEGT. Trimming at V came to 2 bases and at J to 0 bases, leaving 4 bases not matched to a gene. CDR3 length equals 16 residues. DNA for the CDR3: TGTGCCAGCAGTTACGCGGGACAGACCTCTGGAAACACCATATATTTT. The encoded protein is CASSYAGQTSGNTIYF.